Each of the 13 T cell receptor beta chains below was sequenced from the same sample in a study of blood T cell repertoires in COVID-19. Sequencing used immunoSEQ multiplex PCR; TCRdb keeps in-frame clones, though not all of them. The sample has about 300,000 clones, around nine tenths seen once. Specimen: peripheral blood. These receptor sequences come from a man aged 70 or older with acute or convalescent COVID-19.

The chain joins TRBV10-1 to TRBJ1-1, with 8 nucleotides matching TRBD1. There are 14 residues in the CDR3. Germline V gives CDR1 WNHNN, CDR2 SYGVQD (reference sequence). J was trimmed by 5 bases and V by 10 bases; bases with no gene match: 12. CDR3 region: CATVGQGARTEAFF. For the CDR3, the DNA is TGCGCCACAGTGGGGCAGGGGGCGAGGACTGAAGCTTTCTTT.

This clone came up a few times. The chain carries TRBV2 and TRBJ1-5; D is undetermined. Deletions cut 5 bases from V and 0 bases from J, with 5 bases between. Germline V gene lookup returns CDR1 SNHLY and CDR2 FYNNEI. The CDR3 has 13 residues. In DNA form, the CDR3 reads TGTGCCAGCAGTCCCAATAGCAATCAGCCCCAGCATTTT. Amino acid sequence: CASSPNSNQPQHF.

The chain has TRBV4-1 and TRBJ2-4, with D perhaps matching TRBD2 (5 bases). The CDR3 covers 14 residues. V was shortened by 2 bases and J by 5 bases, with 10 bases between the two germline ends. From germline, CDR1 is MGHRA and CDR2 YSYEKL. The CDR3 loop reads CASSQPLEENIQYF. The CDR3 nucleotides read TGCGCCAGCAGCCAACCCCTGGAGGAAAACATTCAGTACTTC.

The genes are TRBV7-6 and TRBJ2-1, with 9 bases lining up with TRBD2. The germline V gene has CDR1 SGHVS and CDR2 FNYEAQ. The V gene end was trimmed by 0 bases and the J gene end by 5 bases; junction bases not matched to a gene: 5. The CDR3 has 16 amino acids. The CDR3 sequence: CASSLAQRGVNNEQFF. The CDR3 DNA sequence: TGTGCCAGCAGCTTAGCCCAGCGGGGGGTTAACAATGAGCAGTTCTTC.

V gene TRBV3-1 (or the pseudogene TRBV3-2) combines with J gene TRBJ2-2, with 7 nucleotides matching TRBD1. Trimming at V came to 4 bases and at J to 3 bases, leaving 2 bases not matched to a gene. CDR1 and CDR2 from the germline V gene are LGHDT and YNNKEL (reference sequence). The CDR3 consists of 14 residues. The CDR3 DNA sequence: TGTGCCAGCAGCCCCGGGACAGACACCGGGGAGCTGTTTTTT. It codes for CASSPGTDTGELFF.

This rearrangement joins TRBV6-5 to TRBJ2-1; 12 nucleotides align to TRBD2. CDR1 is MNHEY and CDR2 is SVGAGI in the germline V gene. The CDR3 covers 15 residues. V gave up 5 bases and J gave up 6 bases; unmatched junction bases: 5. In nucleotides, the CDR3 is TGTGCCAGCAGTACTCCTAGCGGGAGGGTCAATGAGCAGTTCTTC. Encoded protein: CASSTPSGRVNEQFF.

The rearrangement links TRBV7-8 to TRBJ1-3, with D hard to call. This CDR3 is 17 amino acids long. Germline V lookup: CDR1 SGHVS, CDR2 FQNEAQ. Between the trimmed V and J ends, which lost 5 bases and 2 bases, there was a span of 19 bases. In DNA form, the CDR3 reads TGTGCCAGCAGCCCGCGGGGAGGGTTTGAAGCTGGAAACACCATATATTTT. Its translation: CASSPRGGFEAGNTIYF. The full variable domain, its missing parts supplied by reference TRBV7-8 and TRBJ1-3, is GAGVSQSPRYKVAKRGQDVALRCDPISGHVSLFWYQQALGQGPEFLTYFQNEAQLDKSGLPSDRFFAERPEGSVSTLKIQRTQQEDSAVYLCASSPRGGFEAGNTIYFGEGSWLTVV.

The rearrangement links TRBV12-3 or TRBV12-4 to TRBJ1-6; the D is unclear. V lost 7 bases and J lost 9, with 7 bases in between. The CDR3 is made up of 11 amino acids. CDR3 residues: CASTGGSPLHF. The CDR3 coding sequence is TGTGCCAGCACCGGTGGTTCACCCCTCCACTTT.

The chain has TRBV14 and TRBJ1-2; D is unresolved. This CDR3 contains 13 residues. Deletions cut 2 bases from V and 4 bases from J, with 8 bases between. Per germline, CDR1 SGHDN and CDR2 FVKESK. The CDR3 coding sequence is TGTGCCAGCAGCCAAAGAATGGCCTATGGCTACACCTTC. This encodes CASSQRMAYGYTF.

The chain joins TRBV6-2 or TRBV6-3 to TRBJ1-1; D may be TRBD1 (6 bases). The length of the CDR3 is 16 residues. From germline, CDR1 is MNHEY and CDR2 SVGEGT. Trimming cost V 4 bases and J 1 base, with 16 bases left between them. The CDR3 spells CASSSQPGQPNTEAFF. CDR3 coding DNA: TGTGCCAGCAGTTCCCAACCCGGACAGCCGAACACTGAAGCTTTCTTT.

A few counts support this clone. The rearrangement links TRBV4-2 to TRBJ2-7; maybe TRBD1 (5 bases). Germline V gives CDR1 LGHNA, CDR2 YNFKEQ. The CDR3 consists of 16 residues. V gave up 5 bases and J gave up 2 bases, with 19 bases separating them. CDR3 coding DNA: TGTGCCAGCAGCTTCCTCTCGCAGGGCAGCGCCTACGAGCAGTACTTC. Translated: CASSFLSQGSAYEQYF.

The V and J genes are TRBV7-2 and TRBJ1-5, with 8 bases lining up with TRBD1. Losses at the gene ends were 1 base for V and 7 bases for J; bases not matched to a gene: 9. Germline CDR1 SGHTA, CDR2 FQGNSA. This CDR3 has 16 residues. The CDR3 DNA reads as TGTGCCAGCAGCTTAGGTCCAGGGGGCTTGAGCCAGCCCCAGCATTTT. Protein sequence: CASSLGPGGLSQPQHF.

V and J are TRBV5-6 and TRBJ1-3, with 11 bases identical to TRBD1. This CDR3 region has 16 residues. From germline, CDR1 is SGHDT and CDR2 YYEEEE. V gave up 4 bases and J gave up 0 bases; unmatched junction bases: 3. In DNA, the CDR3 is TGTGCCAGCAGCGGACAGGGGGCAAGCTCTGGAAACACCATATATTTT. This codes for CASSGQGASSGNTIYF.